The entry below gives a single T cell receptor (beta chain) sequence along with its context. Original methodology: Reference gene primers were amplified, and this amplification served to estimate nucleated cell counts. Method: immunoSEQ multiplex PCR; TCRdb's copy keeps in-frame clones and lacks some. The D gene and trimming were derived from the DNA, and the V and J assignments and clone size from that table. Of roughly 75,000 clones in the sample, 90% were seen once. This CDR3 is 14 amino acids long. J lost 5 bases, V lost 1 base, and 4 bases had no gene match. Germline loops: CDR1 SEHNR, CDR2 FQNEAQ (reference sequence). The sample is drawn from a study of blood T cell repertoires in COVID-19. As for the study in general: Sites in the United States, Italy and Spain provided acute and convalescent COVID-19 samples. In each case, the material was cDNA or gDNA derived from T cells, B-cell-depleted T cells, or PBMCs.

The V call is TRBV7-9, the J call TRBJ2-7; 8 bases map to TRBD2. The sample was peripheral blood. The sequence was obtained from a human donor in a cohort sampled during active COVID-19. The CDR3: CASSLVAGGHEQYF. In nucleotides, the CDR3 is TGTGCCAGCAGCTTAGTGGCGGGGGGCCACGAGCAGTACTTC.